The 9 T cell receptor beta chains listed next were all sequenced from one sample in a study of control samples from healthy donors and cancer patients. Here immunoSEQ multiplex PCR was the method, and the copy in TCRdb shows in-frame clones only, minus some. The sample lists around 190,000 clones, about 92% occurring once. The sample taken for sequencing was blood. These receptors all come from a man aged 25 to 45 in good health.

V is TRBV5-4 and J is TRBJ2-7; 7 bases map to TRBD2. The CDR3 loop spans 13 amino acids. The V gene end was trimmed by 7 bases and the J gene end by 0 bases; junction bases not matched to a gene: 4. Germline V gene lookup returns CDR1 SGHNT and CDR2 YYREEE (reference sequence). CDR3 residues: CASRRDYSYEQYF. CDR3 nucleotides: TGTGCCAGCCGACGGGACTACTCCTACGAGCAGTACTTC.

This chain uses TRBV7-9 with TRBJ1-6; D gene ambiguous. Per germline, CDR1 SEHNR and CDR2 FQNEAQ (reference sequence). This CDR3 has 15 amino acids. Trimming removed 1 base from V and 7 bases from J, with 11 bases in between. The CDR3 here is CASSLEQDFNSPLHF. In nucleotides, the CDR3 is TGTGCCAGCAGCTTAGAGCAGGATTTCAATTCACCCCTCCACTTT.

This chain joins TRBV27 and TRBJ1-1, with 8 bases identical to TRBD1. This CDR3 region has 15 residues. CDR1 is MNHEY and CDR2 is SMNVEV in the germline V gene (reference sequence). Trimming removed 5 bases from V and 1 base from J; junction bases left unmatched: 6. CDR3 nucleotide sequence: TGTGCCAGCAGTCTCTTCGACAGGGGGAACACTGAAGCTTTCTTT. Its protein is CASSLFDRGNTEAFF.

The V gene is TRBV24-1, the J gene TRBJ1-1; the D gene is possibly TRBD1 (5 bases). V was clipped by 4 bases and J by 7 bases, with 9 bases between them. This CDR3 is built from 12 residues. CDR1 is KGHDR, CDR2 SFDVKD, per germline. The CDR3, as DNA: TGTGCCACCAGTGACACAGGCTATGAAGCTTTCTTT. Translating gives CATSDTGYEAFF.

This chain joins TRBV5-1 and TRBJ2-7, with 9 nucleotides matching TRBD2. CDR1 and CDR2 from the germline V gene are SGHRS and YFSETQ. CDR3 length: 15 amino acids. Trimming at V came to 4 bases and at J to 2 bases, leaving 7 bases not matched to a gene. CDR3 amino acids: CASSPGLALTYEQYF. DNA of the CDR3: TGCGCCAGCAGCCCCGGACTAGCGCTTACCTACGAGCAGTACTTC.

CDR3 in amino acids: CASSQAGGRMISSYNEQFF. Written as DNA, the CDR3 is TGCGCCAGCAGCCAAGCCGGGGGGAGAATGATTAGCTCCTACAATGAGCAGTTCTTC. The rearrangement uses TRBV4-3 and TRBJ2-1; 7 positions agree with TRBD2. V gave up 1 base and J gave up 0 bases; unmatched junction bases: 12. The length of the CDR3 is 19 residues. Germline V gene lookup returns CDR1 LGHNA and CDR2 YSLEER.

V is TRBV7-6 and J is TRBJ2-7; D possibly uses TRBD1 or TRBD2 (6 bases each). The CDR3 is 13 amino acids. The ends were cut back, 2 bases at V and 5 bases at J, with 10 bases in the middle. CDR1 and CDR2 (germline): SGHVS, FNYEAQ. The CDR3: CASSLRGLNEQYF. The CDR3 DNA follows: TGTGCCAGCAGCTTACGGGGGCTCAACGAGCAGTACTTC.

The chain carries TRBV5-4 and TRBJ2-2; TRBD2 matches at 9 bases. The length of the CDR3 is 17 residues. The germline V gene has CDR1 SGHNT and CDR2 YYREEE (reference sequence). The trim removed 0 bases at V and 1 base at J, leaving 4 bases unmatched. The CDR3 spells CASSLVFSGGNTGELFF. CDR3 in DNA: TGTGCCAGCAGCTTGGTATTTAGCGGGGGGAACACCGGGGAGCTGTTTTTT.

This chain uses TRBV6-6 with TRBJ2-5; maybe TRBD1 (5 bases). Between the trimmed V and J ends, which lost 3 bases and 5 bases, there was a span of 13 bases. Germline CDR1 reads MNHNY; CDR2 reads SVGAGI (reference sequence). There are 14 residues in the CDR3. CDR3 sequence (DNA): TGTGCCAGCAGTTATCGCCAGGGCAGGGAGACCCAGTACTTC. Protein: CASSYRQGRETQYF.